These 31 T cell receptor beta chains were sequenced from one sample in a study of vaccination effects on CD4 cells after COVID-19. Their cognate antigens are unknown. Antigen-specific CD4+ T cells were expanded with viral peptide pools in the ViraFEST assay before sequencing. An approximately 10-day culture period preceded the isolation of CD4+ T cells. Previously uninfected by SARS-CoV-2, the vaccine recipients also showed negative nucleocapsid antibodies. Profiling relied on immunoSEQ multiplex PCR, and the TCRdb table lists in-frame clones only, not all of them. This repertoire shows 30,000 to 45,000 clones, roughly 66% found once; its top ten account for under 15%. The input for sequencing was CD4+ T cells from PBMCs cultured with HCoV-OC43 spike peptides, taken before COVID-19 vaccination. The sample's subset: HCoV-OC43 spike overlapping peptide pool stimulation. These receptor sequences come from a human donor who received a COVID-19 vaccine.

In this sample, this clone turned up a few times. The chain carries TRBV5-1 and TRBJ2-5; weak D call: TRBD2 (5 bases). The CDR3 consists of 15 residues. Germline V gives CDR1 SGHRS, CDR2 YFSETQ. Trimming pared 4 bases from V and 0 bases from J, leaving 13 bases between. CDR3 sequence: CASSLGYGNQETQYF. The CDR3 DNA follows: TGCGCCAGCAGCCTTGGTTACGGGAACCAAGAGACCCAGTACTTC. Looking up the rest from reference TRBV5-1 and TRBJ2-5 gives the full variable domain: KAGVTQTPRYLIKTRGQQVTLSCSPISGHRSVSWYQQTPGQGLQFLFEYFSETQRNKGNFPGRFSGRQFSNSRSEMNVSTLELGDSALYLCASSLGYGNQETQYFGPGTRLLVL.

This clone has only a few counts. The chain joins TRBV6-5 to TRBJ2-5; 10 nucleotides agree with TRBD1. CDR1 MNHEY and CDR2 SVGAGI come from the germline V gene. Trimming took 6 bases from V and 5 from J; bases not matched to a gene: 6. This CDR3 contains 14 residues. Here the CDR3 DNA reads TGTGCCAGCAGGACAGGGGGCCCCGGGGAGACCCAGTACTTC. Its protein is CASRTGGPGETQYF.

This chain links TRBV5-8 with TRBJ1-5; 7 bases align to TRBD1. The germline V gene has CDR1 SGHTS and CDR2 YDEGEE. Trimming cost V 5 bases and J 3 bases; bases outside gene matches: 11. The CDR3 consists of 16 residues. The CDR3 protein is CASRQTGAGNNQPQHF. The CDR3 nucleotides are TGTGCCAGCAGGCAAACAGGGGCGGGGAACAATCAGCCCCAGCATTTT.

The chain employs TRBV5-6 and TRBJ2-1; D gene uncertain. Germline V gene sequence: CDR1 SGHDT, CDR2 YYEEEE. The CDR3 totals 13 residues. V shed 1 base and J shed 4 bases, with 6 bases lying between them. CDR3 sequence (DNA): TGTGCCAGCAGCTTGAACAGATACAATGAGCAGTTCTTC. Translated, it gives CASSLNRYNEQFF.

In DNA form, the CDR3 reads TGTGCCAGCAGCTCGCGGACAGGGAATAATGAAAAACTGTTTTTT. It encodes CASSSRTGNNEKLFF. The chain has TRBV13 and TRBJ1-4, with 8 bases matching TRBD1. Germline V gene data show CDR1 as PRHDT and CDR2 as FYEKMQ (reference sequence). V was clipped by 4 bases and J by 4 bases; unmatched bases: 5. This CDR3 is 15 amino acids long.

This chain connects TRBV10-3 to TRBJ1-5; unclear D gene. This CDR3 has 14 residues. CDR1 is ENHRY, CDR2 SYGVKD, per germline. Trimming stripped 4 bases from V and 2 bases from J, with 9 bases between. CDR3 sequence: CAISGSGGNQPQHF. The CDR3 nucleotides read TGTGCCATCAGTGGCTCCGGTGGCAATCAGCCCCAGCATTTT.

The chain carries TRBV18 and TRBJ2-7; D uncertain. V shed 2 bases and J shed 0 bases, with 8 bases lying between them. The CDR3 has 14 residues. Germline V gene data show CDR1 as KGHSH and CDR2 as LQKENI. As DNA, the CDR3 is TGTGCCAGCTCACCATACCAGAGCTCCTACGAGCAGTACTTC. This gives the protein CASSPYQSSYEQYF. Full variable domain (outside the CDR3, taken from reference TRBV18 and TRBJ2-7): NAGVMQNPRHLVRRRGQEARLRCSPMKGHSHVYWYRQLPEEGLKFMVYLQKENIIDESGMPKERFSAEFPKEGPSILRIQQVVRGDSAAYFCASSPYQSSYEQYFGPGTRLTVT.

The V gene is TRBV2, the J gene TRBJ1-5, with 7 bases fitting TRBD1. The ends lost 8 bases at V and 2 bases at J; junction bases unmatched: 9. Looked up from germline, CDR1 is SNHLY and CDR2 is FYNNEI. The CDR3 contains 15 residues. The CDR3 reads CASQLQGVGNQPQHF. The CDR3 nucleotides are TGTGCCAGCCAACTTCAGGGGGTTGGCAATCAGCCCCAGCATTTT.

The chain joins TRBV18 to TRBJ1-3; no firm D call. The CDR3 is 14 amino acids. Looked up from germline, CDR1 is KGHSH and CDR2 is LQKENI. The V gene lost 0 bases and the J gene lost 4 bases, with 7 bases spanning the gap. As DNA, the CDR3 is TGTGCCAGCTCACCACCGTGGGTAGGAAACACCATATATTTT. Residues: CASSPPWVGNTIYF.

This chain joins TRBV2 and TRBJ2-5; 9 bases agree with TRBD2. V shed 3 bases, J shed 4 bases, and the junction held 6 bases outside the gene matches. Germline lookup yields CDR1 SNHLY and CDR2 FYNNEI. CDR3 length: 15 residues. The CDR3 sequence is CASSDPAGGGETQYF. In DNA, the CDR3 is TGTGCCAGCAGTGACCCCGCGGGAGGGGGAGAGACCCAGTACTTC. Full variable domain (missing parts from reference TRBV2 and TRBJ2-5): EPEVTQTPSHQVTQMGQEVILRCVPISNHLYFYWYRQILGQKVEFLVSFYNNEISEKSEIFDDQFSVERPDGSNFTLKIRSTKLEDSAMYFCASSDPAGGGETQYFGPGTRLLVL.

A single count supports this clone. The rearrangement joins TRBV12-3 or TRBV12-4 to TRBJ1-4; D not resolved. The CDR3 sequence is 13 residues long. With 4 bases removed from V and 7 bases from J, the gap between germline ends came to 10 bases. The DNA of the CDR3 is TGTGCCAGCAGTTCCCAGATTAGTGAAAAACTGTTTTTT. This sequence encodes CASSSQISEKLFF.

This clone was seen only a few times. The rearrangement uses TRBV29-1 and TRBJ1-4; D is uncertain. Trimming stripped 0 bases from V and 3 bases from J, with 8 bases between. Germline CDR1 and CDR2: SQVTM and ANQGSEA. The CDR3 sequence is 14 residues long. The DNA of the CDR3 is TGCAGCGTTGAAGATCCGGGGTCTAATGAAAAACTGTTTTTT. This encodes CSVEDPGSNEKLFF.

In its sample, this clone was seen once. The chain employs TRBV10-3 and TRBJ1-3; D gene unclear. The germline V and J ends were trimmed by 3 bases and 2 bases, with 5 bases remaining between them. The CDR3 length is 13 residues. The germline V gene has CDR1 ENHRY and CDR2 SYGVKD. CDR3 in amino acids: CAISDSTGNTIYF. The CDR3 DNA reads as TGTGCCATCAGTGATAGTACTGGAAACACCATATATTTT.

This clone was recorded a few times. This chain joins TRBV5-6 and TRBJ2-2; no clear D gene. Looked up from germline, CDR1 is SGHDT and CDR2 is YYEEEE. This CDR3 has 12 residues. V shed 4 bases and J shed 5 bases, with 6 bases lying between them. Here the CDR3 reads CASSPRTGELFF. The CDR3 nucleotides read TGTGCCAGCAGCCCCCGAACCGGGGAGCTGTTTTTT.

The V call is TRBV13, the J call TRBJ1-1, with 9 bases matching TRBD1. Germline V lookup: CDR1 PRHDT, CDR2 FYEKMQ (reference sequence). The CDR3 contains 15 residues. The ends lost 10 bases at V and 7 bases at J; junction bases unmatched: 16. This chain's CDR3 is CATQKWGQGFSEAFF. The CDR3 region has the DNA TGTGCCACACAAAAGTGGGGACAGGGCTTCAGTGAAGCTTTCTTT.

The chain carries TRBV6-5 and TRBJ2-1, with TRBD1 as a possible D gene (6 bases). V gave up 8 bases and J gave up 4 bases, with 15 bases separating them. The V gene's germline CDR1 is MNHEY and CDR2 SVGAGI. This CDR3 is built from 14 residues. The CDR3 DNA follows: TGTGCCAGCCCCGGTCGGGACACGTACAATGAGCAGTTCTTC. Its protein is CASPGRDTYNEQFF.

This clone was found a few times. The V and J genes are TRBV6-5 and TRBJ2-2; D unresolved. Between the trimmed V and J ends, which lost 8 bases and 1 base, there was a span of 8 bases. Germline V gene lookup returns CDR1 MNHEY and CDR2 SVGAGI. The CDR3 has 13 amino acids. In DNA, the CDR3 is TGTGCCAGCGTGAAACTGAACACCGGGGAGCTGTTTTTT. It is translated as CASVKLNTGELFF.

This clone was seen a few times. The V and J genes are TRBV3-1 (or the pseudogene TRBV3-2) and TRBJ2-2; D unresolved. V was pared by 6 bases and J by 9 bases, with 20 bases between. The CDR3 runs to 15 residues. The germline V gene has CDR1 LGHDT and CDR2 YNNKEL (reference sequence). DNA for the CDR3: TGTGCCAGCAGTCACGGTGAGGCGGCGAGGCGGGAGCTGTTTTTT. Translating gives CASSHGEAARRELFF.

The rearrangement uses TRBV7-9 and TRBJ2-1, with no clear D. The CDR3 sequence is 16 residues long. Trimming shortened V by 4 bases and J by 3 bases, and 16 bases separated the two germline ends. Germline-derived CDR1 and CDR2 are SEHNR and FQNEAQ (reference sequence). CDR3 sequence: CASSSRLENIYNEQFF. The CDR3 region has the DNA TGTGCCAGCAGCTCCCGGTTGGAGAATATCTACAATGAGCAGTTCTTC.

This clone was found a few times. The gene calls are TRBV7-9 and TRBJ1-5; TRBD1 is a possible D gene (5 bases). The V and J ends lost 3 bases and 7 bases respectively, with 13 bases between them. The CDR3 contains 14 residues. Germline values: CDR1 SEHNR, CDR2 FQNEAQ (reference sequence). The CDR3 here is CASSFQGGGQPQHF. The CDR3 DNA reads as TGTGCCAGCAGCTTCCAGGGCGGTGGCCAGCCCCAGCATTTT.

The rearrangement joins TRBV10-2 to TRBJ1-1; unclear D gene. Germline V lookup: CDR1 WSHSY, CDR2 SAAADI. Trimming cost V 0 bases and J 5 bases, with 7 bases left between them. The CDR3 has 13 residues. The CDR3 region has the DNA TGCGCCAGCAGTGAGTCGGAAGGGACTGAAGCTTTCTTT. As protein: CASSESEGTEAFF.

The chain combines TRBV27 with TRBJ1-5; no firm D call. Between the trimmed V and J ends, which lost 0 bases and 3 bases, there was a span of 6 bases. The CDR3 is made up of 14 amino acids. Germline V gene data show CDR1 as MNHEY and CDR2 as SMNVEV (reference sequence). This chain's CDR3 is CASSLSSSNQPQHF. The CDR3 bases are TGTGCCAGCAGTTTATCCAGCTCCAATCAGCCCCAGCATTTT.

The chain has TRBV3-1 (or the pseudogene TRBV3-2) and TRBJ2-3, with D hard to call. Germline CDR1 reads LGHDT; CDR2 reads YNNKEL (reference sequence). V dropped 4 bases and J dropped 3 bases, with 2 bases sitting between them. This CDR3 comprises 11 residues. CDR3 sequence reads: CASSLTDTQYF. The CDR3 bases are TGTGCCAGCAGCCTAACAGATACGCAGTATTTT.

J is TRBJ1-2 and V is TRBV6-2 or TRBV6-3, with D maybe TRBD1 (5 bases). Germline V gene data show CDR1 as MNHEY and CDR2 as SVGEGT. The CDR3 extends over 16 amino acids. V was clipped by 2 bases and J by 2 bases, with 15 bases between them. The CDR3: CASSYLGHLENYGYTF. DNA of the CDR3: TGTGCCAGCAGTTACCTCGGACACCTCGAAAACTATGGCTACACCTTC.

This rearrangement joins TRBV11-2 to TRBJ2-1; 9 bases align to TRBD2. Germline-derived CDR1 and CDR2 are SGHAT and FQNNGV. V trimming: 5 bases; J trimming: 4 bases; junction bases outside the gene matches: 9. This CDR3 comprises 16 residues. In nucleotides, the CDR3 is TGTGCCAGCAGCCCCGTTAGCGGGGGAATGTACAATGAGCAGTTCTTC. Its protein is CASSPVSGGMYNEQFF.

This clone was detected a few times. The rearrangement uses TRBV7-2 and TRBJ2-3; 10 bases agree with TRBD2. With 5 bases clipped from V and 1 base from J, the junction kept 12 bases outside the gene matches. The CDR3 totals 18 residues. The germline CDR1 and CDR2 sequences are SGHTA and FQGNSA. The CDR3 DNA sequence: TGTGCCAGCAGCCTGAGCGGGGGGGCCTTCGTGGGCACAGATACGCAGTATTTT. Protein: CASSLSGGAFVGTDTQYF.

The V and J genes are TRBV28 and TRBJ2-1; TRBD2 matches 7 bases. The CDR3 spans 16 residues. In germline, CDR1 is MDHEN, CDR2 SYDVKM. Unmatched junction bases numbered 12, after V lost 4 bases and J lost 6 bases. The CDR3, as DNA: TGTGCCAGCAGTTCGGGGGGTCAGGGTAGGGTCAATGAGCAGTTCTTC. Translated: CASSSGGQGRVNEQFF.

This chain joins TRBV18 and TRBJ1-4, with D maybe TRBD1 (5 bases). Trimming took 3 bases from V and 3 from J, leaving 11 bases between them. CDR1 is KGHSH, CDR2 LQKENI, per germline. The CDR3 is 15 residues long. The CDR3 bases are TGTGCCAGCTCACCTTGGGGGTTGCCTAATGAAAAACTGTTTTTT. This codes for CASSPWGLPNEKLFF.

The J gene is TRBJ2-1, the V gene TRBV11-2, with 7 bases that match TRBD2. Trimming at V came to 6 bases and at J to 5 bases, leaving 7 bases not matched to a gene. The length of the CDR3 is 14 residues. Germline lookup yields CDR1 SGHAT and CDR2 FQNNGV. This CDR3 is CASRLSGANNEQFF. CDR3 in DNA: TGTGCCAGCAGATTAAGCGGGGCGAACAATGAGCAGTTCTTC.

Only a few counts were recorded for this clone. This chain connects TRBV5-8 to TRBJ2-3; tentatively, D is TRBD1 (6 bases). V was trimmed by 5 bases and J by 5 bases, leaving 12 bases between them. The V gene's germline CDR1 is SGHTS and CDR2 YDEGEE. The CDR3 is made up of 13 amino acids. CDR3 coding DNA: TGTGCCAGCAGTGGGGGCCGGGGAGATACGCAGTATTTT. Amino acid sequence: CASSGGRGDTQYF. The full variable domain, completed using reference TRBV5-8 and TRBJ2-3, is EAGVTQSPTHLIKTRGQQATLRCSPISGHTSVYWYQQALGLGLQFLLWYDEGEERNRGNFPPRFSGRQFPNYSSELNVNALELEDSALYLCASSGGRGDTQYFGPGTRLTVL.

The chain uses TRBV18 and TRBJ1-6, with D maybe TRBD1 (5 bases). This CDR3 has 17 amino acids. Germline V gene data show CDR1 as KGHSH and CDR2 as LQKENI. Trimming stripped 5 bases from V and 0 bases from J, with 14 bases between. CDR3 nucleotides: TGTGCCAGCTCATTAAGGGGAGATTCCTCCTATAATTCACCCCTCCACTTT. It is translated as CASSLRGDSSYNSPLHF.